This entry lists 9 T cell receptor beta chains sequenced from one sample in a study of cytomegalovirus exposure and HLA in healthy donors. PCR primers comprised 60 Vbeta and 13 Jbeta primers. Repertoires were generated with immunoSEQ multiplex PCR, while TCRdb's copy carries only in-frame clones and drops some. The profile covers approximately 170,000 clones, with approximately 80% appearing a single time and 1.2% taken by the ten largest. Material: PBMCs. The origin of the receptors is a boy aged 2 to 10 in good health and CMV-seronegative.

The rearrangement links TRBV9 to TRBJ2-1; D remains ambiguous. This CDR3 is built from 12 residues. Per the germline V gene, CDR1 is SGDLS and CDR2 is YYNGEE. V lost 2 bases and J 5 bases, leaving 5 bases between the germline ends. The CDR3 DNA follows: TGTGCCAGCAGCGTCCGGGACAATGAGCAGTTCTTC. It translates to CASSVRDNEQFF.

V is TRBV4-3 and J is TRBJ2-1, with TRBD2 matching over 8 bases. CDR3 length: 17 amino acids. J was trimmed by 7 bases and V by 0 bases; bases with no gene match: 11. In germline, CDR1 is LGHNA, CDR2 YSLEER. The DNA of the CDR3 is TGCGCCAGCAGCCAAGAGGGAACTAGCGGCCACCGGAATGAGCAGTTCTTC. Protein: CASSQEGTSGHRNEQFF.

The J gene is TRBJ2-1, the V gene TRBV6-1; D is perhaps TRBD1 (6 bases). V lost 5 bases and J lost 2, with 10 bases in between. This CDR3 contains 14 residues. In germline, CDR1 is MNHNS, CDR2 SASEGT. The CDR3 nucleotides are TGTGCCAGCAGTCGACAGGACACCTACAATGAGCAGTTCTTC. It codes for CASSRQDTYNEQFF.

The V call is TRBV6-5, the J call TRBJ2-2; D is unresolved. Trimming left V 6 bases short and J 5 bases short, with 13 bases between. Germline lookup yields CDR1 MNHEY and CDR2 SVGAGI. This CDR3 region has 14 residues. CDR3 sequence reads: CASSRLFTTGELFF. CDR3 coding DNA: TGTGCCAGCAGCCGACTTTTTACAACCGGGGAGCTGTTTTTT.

The chain uses TRBV9 and TRBJ2-1, with D perhaps matching TRBD2 (5 bases). Germline CDR1 is SGDLS and CDR2 is YYNGEE. Trimming took 2 bases from V and 3 from J, leaving 15 bases between them. The CDR3 covers 16 residues. The CDR3 sequence is CASSVNQAVLYNEQFF. The CDR3 DNA reads as TGTGCCAGCAGCGTGAACCAAGCGGTCCTCTACAATGAGCAGTTCTTC.

The DNA of the CDR3 is TGTGCCAGCAGCTTCTCCGGGACAGGAATTAACTATGGCTACACCTTC. This codes for CASSFSGTGINYGYTF. The chain has TRBV13 and TRBJ1-2; 8 bases align to TRBD1. Germline-derived CDR1 and CDR2 are PRHDT and FYEKMQ (reference sequence). Trimming removed 3 bases from V and 1 base from J; junction bases left unmatched: 7. There are 16 residues in the CDR3.

The V call is TRBV19, the J call TRBJ2-5; TRBD2 matches 9 bases. The V gene's germline CDR1 is LNHDA and CDR2 SQIVND (reference sequence). With V trimmed by 3 bases and J by 2 bases, 7 bases remained unmatched. The CDR3 has 16 amino acids. CDR3 nucleotides: TGTGCCAGTAGTATCCATAGCCTAGCGGGGCAAGAGACCCAGTACTTC. Residues: CASSIHSLAGQETQYF.

This sequence joins TRBV5-6 and TRBJ1-4; D gene unclear. CDR1 SGHDT and CDR2 YYEEEE come from the germline V gene. The germline V and J ends were trimmed by 0 bases and 0 bases, with 12 bases remaining between them. CDR3 length equals 17 residues. Written as DNA, the CDR3 is TGTGCCAGCAGCTTGGGGACGGTCGGGGCAACTAATGAAAAACTGTTTTTT. Encoded protein: CASSLGTVGATNEKLFF.

V and J are TRBV6-5 and TRBJ2-7; 8 nucleotides agree with TRBD1. CDR1 is MNHEY, CDR2 SVGAGI, per germline. The CDR3 contains 15 residues. After removal of 5 bases from V and 1 base from J, the junction contained 7 bases not matched to a gene. CDR3 region: CASSNHDRGSYEQYF. In DNA, the CDR3 is TGTGCCAGCAGTAACCATGACAGGGGTTCCTACGAGCAGTACTTC.